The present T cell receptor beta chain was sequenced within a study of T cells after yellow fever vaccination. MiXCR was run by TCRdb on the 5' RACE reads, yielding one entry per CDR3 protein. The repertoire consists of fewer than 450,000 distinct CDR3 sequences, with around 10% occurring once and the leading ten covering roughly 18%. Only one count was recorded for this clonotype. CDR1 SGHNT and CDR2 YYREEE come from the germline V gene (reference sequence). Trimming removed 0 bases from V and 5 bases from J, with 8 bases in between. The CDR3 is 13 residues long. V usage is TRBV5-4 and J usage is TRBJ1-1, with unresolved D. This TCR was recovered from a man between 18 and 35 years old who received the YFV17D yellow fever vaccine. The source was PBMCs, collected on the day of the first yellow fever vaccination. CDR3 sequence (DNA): TGTGCCAGCAGCTTGGGATATCGGACTGAAGCTTTCTTT. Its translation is CASSLGYRTEAFF.